What follows describes a single TCR beta chain. These data belong to a study of T cell changes during pregnancy in multiple sclerosis. Here immunoSEQ multiplex PCR was the method, and the copy in TCRdb shows in-frame clones only, minus some. The sample holds about 41,000 clones, almost 95% seen once. Germline V gene sequence: CDR1 MDHEN, CDR2 SYDVKM. The V gene lost 6 bases and the J gene lost 8 bases, with 22 bases spanning the gap. This CDR3 contains 16 residues. This receptor was taken from a female donor with multiple sclerosis, enrolled in a pregnancy study. The chain has TRBV28 and TRBJ1-4; D call uncertain. The sequenced sample was CD8+ T cells from peripheral blood mononuclear cells, obtained in the third trimester of pregnancy. The CDR3 is CASRQSTELGQEKLFF. In nucleotides, the CDR3 is TGTGCCAGCAGGCAGTCTACGGAATTGGGCCAAGAAAAACTGTTTTTT.